The T cell receptor (beta chain) described here comes from a study of CD8 T cells in Susac syndrome. Deletions cut 0 bases from V and 0 bases from J, with 5 bases between. Germline V gives CDR1 DFQATT, CDR2 SNEGSKA (reference sequence). The CDR3 is made up of 14 amino acids. RNA totalling about 0.45 to 1 ug underwent reverse transcription with random hexamers. TCRdb ran MiXCR on the immunoSEQ multiplex PCR reads and lists one entry per CDR3 protein. The sample lists 150,000 to 200,000 distinct CDR3 sequences, just under 95% occurring once. FACS was used to enrich TEMRA cells, whereas the CD8+ and CD4+ T cells were obtained by negative isolation.

Sequenced sample: CD4+ T cells from PBMCs. The chain is built from TRBV20-1 and TRBJ2-2, with D unclear. This sequence originates from a human donor in good health. The DNA of the CDR3 is TGCAGTGCTAGAGACAGCGCGAACACCGGGGAGCTGTTTTTT. Translation: CSARDSANTGELFF.